This is a list of T cell receptor beta chains from one sample in a study of radiotherapy plus CTLA-4 blockade in lung cancer. Some clones are missing from TCRdb's copy, which holds only in-frame ones; the method was immunoSEQ multiplex PCR. The sample lists about 49,000 clones, approximately 76% occurring once. The sample was peripheral blood, taken from a patient treated with radiotherapy plus ipilimumab. The source of these receptors is a human donor with non-small cell lung cancer who had stable disease on radiotherapy plus ipilimumab. Both conserved end residues are part of each CDR3. The D gene is left open where the match is weak. Expanded clones get a size class; other rows say once, few or many, or leave the size out.

abundance: once; v_gene: TRBV28; d_gene: -; j_gene: TRBJ1-1; len: 16; CDR3nt: TGTGCCAGCTGGGAGGGGGGTTTGGGATCTAACACTGAAGCTTTCTTT; CDR3aa: CASWEGGLGSNTEAFF
abundance: -; v_gene: TRBV7-6; d_gene: -; j_gene: TRBJ2-7; len: 16; CDR3nt: TGTGCCAGCAGCTTAGATAGGGGAACAGGGAGCTACGAGCAGTACTTC; CDR3aa: CASSLDRGTGSYEQYF
abundance: -; v_gene: TRBV2; d_gene: -; j_gene: TRBJ2-3; len: 11; CDR3nt: TGTGCCAGCGGGAGGACAGATACGCAGTATTTT; CDR3aa: CASGRTDTQYF
abundance: -; v_gene: TRBV15; d_gene: -; j_gene: TRBJ1-5; len: 15; CDR3nt: TGTGCCACCAGGGTTGGGGGCATAGGTAATCAGCCCCAGCATTTT; CDR3aa: CATRVGGIGNQPQHF
abundance: few; v_gene: TRBV29-1; d_gene: -; j_gene: TRBJ1-3; len: 11; CDR3nt: TGCAGCGTTGAAGTCTTACACACCATATATTTT; CDR3aa: CSVEVLHTIYF
abundance: -; v_gene: TRBV6-1; d_gene: TRBD1; j_gene: TRBJ2-5; len: 13; CDR3nt: TGTGCCAGCAGAGGGACAGGGACAGAGGCCCAGTACTTC; CDR3aa: CASRGTGTEAQYF
abundance: -; v_gene: TRBV10-1; d_gene: -; j_gene: TRBJ2-5; len: 14; CDR3nt: TGCGCCAGCAGTGAGATACGGAACCAAGAGACCCAGTACTTC; CDR3aa: CASSEIRNQETQYF
abundance: -; v_gene: TRBV6-5; d_gene: TRBD1; j_gene: TRBJ2-7; len: 15; CDR3nt: TGTGCCAGCAGTTCCCCGGGACAGGGGGTCTACGAGCAGTACTTC; CDR3aa: CASSSPGQGVYEQYF
abundance: -; v_gene: TRBV29-1; d_gene: -; j_gene: TRBJ1-2; len: 14; CDR3nt: TGCAGCGTTGAGCTGAGGGGATCGAACTATGGCTACACCTTC; CDR3aa: CSVELRGSNYGYTF
abundance: -; v_gene: TRBV6-5; d_gene: TRBD1; j_gene: TRBJ1-2; len: 14; CDR3nt: TGTGCCAGCAAACCGGGACAGGGGCCCTATGGCTACACCTTC; CDR3aa: CASKPGQGPYGYTF
abundance: -; v_gene: TRBV19; d_gene: -; j_gene: TRBJ1-3; len: 15; CDR3nt: TGTGCCAGTAGTCGACGGGGGAACTCTGGAAACACCATATATTTT; CDR3aa: CASSRRGNSGNTIYF
abundance: -; v_gene: TRBV18; d_gene: -; j_gene: TRBJ1-3; len: 15; CDR3nt: TGTGCCAGCTCACCACAGGGATCCTCTGGAAACACCATATATTTT; CDR3aa: CASSPQGSSGNTIYF
abundance: once; v_gene: TRBV7-2; d_gene: -; j_gene: TRBJ2-5; len: 14; CDR3nt: TGTGCCAGCAGCTTAGAGGTCTGGAAAGAGACCCAGTACTTC; CDR3aa: CASSLEVWKETQYF
abundance: few; v_gene: TRBV18; d_gene: -; j_gene: TRBJ1-6; len: 13; CDR3nt: TGTGCCAGCTCACCACCGGGGGTTTCACCCCTCCACTTT; CDR3aa: CASSPPGVSPLHF
abundance: -; v_gene: TRBV23-1; d_gene: TRBD1; j_gene: TRBJ2-2; len: 17; CDR3nt: TGCGCCAGCAGTCAATCGGCCCCTACAGGGGGATTCGGGGAGCTGTTTTTT; CDR3aa: CASSQSAPTGGFGELFF
abundance: once; v_gene: TRBV7-8; d_gene: TRBD1; j_gene: TRBJ1-2; len: 17; CDR3nt: TGTGCCAGCAGCTTAGAAGGAAGACAGGGGACGAGCTATGGCTACACCTTC; CDR3aa: CASSLEGRQGTSYGYTF
abundance: few; v_gene: TRBV6-6; d_gene: TRBD1; j_gene: TRBJ1-6; len: 16; CDR3nt: TGTGCCAGCAGTACATATGGACAGGGGGATAATTCACCCCTCCACTTT; CDR3aa: CASSTYGQGDNSPLHF
abundance: -; v_gene: TRBV5-1; d_gene: TRBD2; j_gene: TRBJ2-1; len: 16; CDR3nt: TGCGCCAGCAGCTTGGCAGTGACTAGCGGACACAATGAGCAGTTCTTC; CDR3aa: CASSLAVTSGHNEQFF
abundance: -; v_gene: TRBV9; d_gene: TRBD2; j_gene: TRBJ2-5; len: 17; CDR3nt: TGTGCCAGCAGCGTAGGCGCCCTAGCGGGGGGGCAAGAGACCCAGTACTTC; CDR3aa: CASSVGALAGGQETQYF
abundance: -; v_gene: TRBV7-3; d_gene: TRBD1; j_gene: TRBJ1-2; len: 14; CDR3nt: TGTGCCAGCAGCTTAAAAGGGCCAGGGGGACGCTACACCTTC; CDR3aa: CASSLKGPGGRYTF
abundance: -; v_gene: TRBV7-2; d_gene: -; j_gene: TRBJ1-1; len: 14; CDR3nt: TGTGCCAGCAGCTCCCTAGGGGGGACATCAGGAGCTTTCTTT; CDR3aa: CASSSLGGTSGAFF
abundance: -; v_gene: TRBV11-2; d_gene: -; j_gene: TRBJ1-1; len: 14; CDR3nt: TGTGCCAGCAGCTCCCAGGCGGGGAACACTGAAGCTTTCTTT; CDR3aa: CASSSQAGNTEAFF
abundance: medium-sized; v_gene: TRBV13; d_gene: TRBD1; j_gene: TRBJ1-2; len: 15; CDR3nt: TGTGCCAGCAGCTCGGGACAGGGGGGGGGCTATGGCTACACCTTC; CDR3aa: CASSSGQGGGYGYTF
abundance: once; v_gene: TRBV7-6; d_gene: TRBD1; j_gene: TRBJ2-2; len: 16; CDR3nt: TGTGCCAGCAGCTTACCTACCGGGACAGATGACGGGGAGCTGTTTTTT; CDR3aa: CASSLPTGTDDGELFF
abundance: once; v_gene: TRBV6-5; d_gene: -; j_gene: TRBJ1-3; len: 16; CDR3nt: TGTGCCAGCAGTTACCCGGAAAGAGCTCCTGGAAACACCATATATTTT; CDR3aa: CASSYPERAPGNTIYF
abundance: -; v_gene: TRBV19; d_gene: -; j_gene: TRBJ1-6; len: 14; CDR3nt: TGTGCCAGTAGAGGTGGCGTGCTTGGTTCACCCCTCCACTTT; CDR3aa: CASRGGVLGSPLHF
abundance: once; v_gene: TRBV2; d_gene: -; j_gene: TRBJ2-7; len: 14; CDR3nt: TGTGCCAGCGTGGGGGGGCGTCCCACCTACGAGCAGTACTTC; CDR3aa: CASVGGRPTYEQYF
abundance: -; v_gene: TRBV7-9; d_gene: -; j_gene: TRBJ1-1; len: 12; CDR3nt: TGTGCCAGCAGCGAGGGAGGGGCTGAAGCTTTCTTT; CDR3aa: CASSEGGAEAFF
abundance: -; v_gene: TRBV5-1; d_gene: -; j_gene: TRBJ2-3; len: 15; CDR3nt: TGCGCCAGCAGCTTGGACGGAACTAGCACAGATACGCAGTATTTT; CDR3aa: CASSLDGTSTDTQYF
abundance: once; v_gene: TRBV19; d_gene: TRBD1; j_gene: TRBJ1-5; len: 15; CDR3nt: TGTGCCAGTCGCTCTCAGGGGGCAATAGGTCAGCCCCAGCATTTT; CDR3aa: CASRSQGAIGQPQHF
abundance: -; v_gene: TRBV4-2; d_gene: TRBD2; j_gene: TRBJ2-2; len: 14; CDR3nt: TGTGCCAGCAGCCCTCCGGGACTAGTTGGGGAGCTGTTTTTT; CDR3aa: CASSPPGLVGELFF
abundance: -; v_gene: TRBV5-8; d_gene: -; j_gene: TRBJ1-5; len: 16; CDR3nt: TGTGCCAGCAGCCCTGGTGAGAGGGTGGGGGATCAGCCCCAGCATTTT; CDR3aa: CASSPGERVGDQPQHF
abundance: medium-sized; v_gene: TRBV4-2; d_gene: TRBD1; j_gene: TRBJ1-6; len: 15; CDR3nt: TGTGCCAGCACAAAGGACAGGGGCTATAATTCACCCCTCCACTTT; CDR3aa: CASTKDRGYNSPLHF
abundance: few; v_gene: TRBV5-1; d_gene: -; j_gene: TRBJ1-1; len: 14; CDR3nt: TGCGCCAGCAGCTTAGAGACGACATCTACTGAAGCTTTCTTT; CDR3aa: CASSLETTSTEAFF
abundance: -; v_gene: TRBV5-1; d_gene: -; j_gene: TRBJ1-4; len: 14; CDR3nt: TGCGCCAGCAGCTCTGGGAGTGTGCGAGAAAAACTGTTTTTT; CDR3aa: CASSSGSVREKLFF
abundance: -; v_gene: TRBV7-9; d_gene: TRBD2; j_gene: TRBJ2-2; len: 17; CDR3nt: TGTGCCAGCAACACCCCCCGGGTAACGGGGGGGACCGGGGAGCTGTTTTTT; CDR3aa: CASNTPRVTGGTGELFF
abundance: -; v_gene: TRBV7-9; d_gene: -; j_gene: TRBJ1-6; len: 16; CDR3nt: TGTGCCAGCAGCCTCTTGGAGGGGAACTATAATTCACCCCTCCACTTT; CDR3aa: CASSLLEGNYNSPLHF